The 15 T cell receptor beta chains reported below all come from one sample, sequenced in a study of blood T cell repertoires in COVID-19. Measured with immunoSEQ multiplex PCR; TCRdb has only the in-frame clones, and not every one. The sample holds around 63,000 clones, around 87% seen once. Sequenced sample: peripheral blood. The receptors were gathered from a man in his sixties with acute or convalescent COVID-19.

This chain connects TRBV18 to TRBJ1-1; no firm D call. Germline CDR1 reads KGHSH; CDR2 reads LQKENI. V was shortened by 0 bases and J by 1 base, with 6 bases between the two germline ends. The CDR3 totals 14 residues. CDR3 loop: CASSPPHTNTEAFF. The CDR3 DNA sequence: TGTGCCAGCTCACCACCGCACACGAACACTGAAGCTTTCTTT.

In this sample, this clone turned up once. CDR3 in DNA: TGCAGCGTTGCGGGGGAGACAGATACTTCTAACTATGGCTACACCTTC. Translating gives CSVAGETDTSNYGYTF. The J gene is TRBJ1-2, the V gene TRBV29-1; D is perhaps TRBD1 (5 bases). CDR1 and CDR2 from the germline V gene are SQVTM and ANQGSEA. The CDR3 runs to 16 residues. The V and J ends lost 4 bases and 0 bases respectively, with 18 bases between them.

In DNA, the CDR3 is TGTGCCAGCAGCGTAGCCCCTAGCGGGGGGGCCGGAACCGGGGAGCTGTTTTTT. Translating it yields CASSVAPSGGAGTGELFF. The chain joins TRBV9 to TRBJ2-2, with TRBD2 identical over 12 bases. CDR3 length equals 18 residues. Germline V gene data show CDR1 as SGDLS and CDR2 as YYNGEE. V gave up 0 bases and J gave up 5 bases; unmatched junction bases: 8.

The genes are TRBV5-5 and TRBJ1-3, with TRBD1 matching 8 bases. In germline, CDR1 is SGHKS, CDR2 YYEKEE (reference sequence). The CDR3 runs to 14 residues. Losses at the gene ends were 4 bases for V and 5 bases for J; bases not matched to a gene: 5. The CDR3 loop reads CASSPGTGRNTIYF. CDR3 sequence (DNA): TGTGCCAGCAGCCCGGGGACAGGACGAAACACCATATATTTT.

V and J are TRBV13 and TRBJ2-7; possibly TRBD2 for D (7 bases). This CDR3 spans 14 amino acids. Deletions cut 5 bases from V and 5 bases from J, with 16 bases between. The germline V gene encodes CDR1 PRHDT and CDR2 FYEKMQ (reference sequence). The CDR3 sequence is CASSLRGGAHEQYF. The DNA of the CDR3 is TGTGCCAGCAGCCTCCGAGGGGGGGCACACGAGCAGTACTTC.

Only one count was recorded for this clone. The V and J genes are TRBV6-5 and TRBJ1-4, with D perhaps matching TRBD1 (6 bases). The CDR3 loop spans 14 amino acids. CDR1 and CDR2 from the germline V gene are MNHEY and SVGAGI. V was cut by 5 bases and J by 5 bases, with 12 bases left in between. CDR3 nucleotides: TGTGCCAGCAGTACGGACAGAAGAAATGAAAAACTGTTTTTT. This gives the protein CASSTDRRNEKLFF.

This clone has a single count. The chain has TRBV30 and TRBJ2-3; D ambiguous. Germline-derived CDR1 and CDR2 are GTSNPN and SVGIG (reference sequence). Trimming cost V 0 bases and J 6 bases, with 7 bases left between them. This CDR3 is 12 amino acids long. CDR3 sequence reads: CAWSVRADTQYF. The CDR3 coding sequence is TGTGCCTGGAGTGTCCGCGCGGATACGCAGTATTTT.

The chain employs TRBV5-4 and TRBJ1-1; D is unclear. CDR3 length: 14 residues. CDR1 is SGHNT, CDR2 YYREEE, per germline (reference sequence). The germline V and J ends were trimmed by 6 bases and 5 bases, with 17 bases remaining between them. CDR3 region: CASTPGRVWTEAFF. In DNA, the CDR3 is TGTGCCAGCACCCCGGGAAGGGTATGGACTGAAGCTTTCTTT.

The V gene is TRBV7-6, the J gene TRBJ2-1; D is unclear. The CDR3 runs to 14 residues. The ends were cut back, 2 bases at V and 8 bases at J, with 13 bases in the middle. The germline CDR1 and CDR2 sequences are SGHVS and FNYEAQ. The CDR3 is CASSLSYSSDEQFF. DNA for the CDR3: TGTGCCAGCAGCTTAAGTTATAGCTCGGATGAGCAGTTCTTC.

The V gene is TRBV19, the J gene TRBJ1-1, with TRBD1 matching 7 bases. Per the germline V gene, CDR1 is LNHDA and CDR2 is SQIVND (reference sequence). CDR3 length equals 16 residues. The J segment lost 2 bases and the V segment lost 6 bases, leaving 12 bases of the junction unmatched. This chain's CDR3 is CASRPQTGLGNTEAFF. For the CDR3, the DNA is TGTGCCAGTAGGCCTCAGACAGGGTTGGGAAACACTGAAGCTTTCTTT.

The genes are TRBV7-2 and TRBJ1-1, with D possibly TRBD1 on 6 matching bases. This CDR3 has 15 residues. V shed 2 bases and J shed 3 bases, with 13 bases lying between them. Germline lookup yields CDR1 SGHTA and CDR2 FQGNSA. CDR3 bases: TGTGCCAGCAGCTTACCGGGGGCGGGGGACACTGAAGCTTTCTTT. As protein: CASSLPGAGDTEAFF. Based on the CDR3 plus reference TRBV7-2 and TRBJ1-1, the full variable domain is GAGVSQSPSNKVTEKGKDVELRCDPISGHTALYWYRQSLGQGLEFLIYFQGNSAPDKSGLPSDRFSAERTGGSVSTLTIQRTQQEDSAVYLCASSLPGAGDTEAFFGQGTRLTVV.

The chain joins TRBV12-3 or TRBV12-4 to TRBJ2-1; D call uncertain. The length of the CDR3 is 12 residues. Trimming stripped 0 bases from V and 9 bases from J, with 6 bases between. The CDR3 region is CASSLARLEQFF. The CDR3 DNA is TGTGCCAGCAGTTTAGCTCGACTTGAGCAGTTCTTC.

The chain couples TRBV12-3 or TRBV12-4 to TRBJ1-1; possible D gene TRBD1, 6 bases. The CDR3 totals 12 residues. Trimming stripped 2 bases from V and 8 bases from J, with 9 bases between. As DNA, the CDR3 is TGTGCCAGCAGTTTAATTGACAGGGAAGCTTTCTTT. As protein: CASSLIDREAFF.

The rearrangement links TRBV20-1 to TRBJ1-1; D call uncertain. CDR3 size: 13 residues. The germline V and J ends were trimmed by 3 bases and 0 bases, with 8 bases remaining between them. CDR1 and CDR2 (germline): DFQATT, SNEGSKA (reference sequence). The CDR3 DNA reads TGCAGTGCTAGTGTTCAGATGAACACTGAAGCTTTCTTT. Translating gives CSASVQMNTEAFF.

The rearrangement uses TRBV13 and TRBJ2-5; no definite D call. The CDR3 sequence is 13 residues long. Trimming removed 4 bases at V and 0 bases at J, with 6 bases between. The germline V gene has CDR1 PRHDT and CDR2 FYEKMQ (reference sequence). The CDR3 region has the DNA TGTGCCAGCAGCTACAAGTACCAAGAGACCCAGTACTTC. It specifies CASSYKYQETQYF.